This T cell receptor beta chain was observed in a study of regulatory T cells listed by TCRdb under 2018. Concerning the study at large: Between CD3G-deficient patients and healthy controls, the study compared T-cell receptor beta repertoires in sorted regulatory T cells, conventional CD4+ T cells and CD8+ T cells.

From the germline V gene (reference sequence), CDR1 is MNHEY and CDR2 is SMNVEV. The CDR3 spans 11 residues, from the cysteine through the phenylalanine. Just the 33-base CDR3 DNA is kept, in frame starting at base 1. V was cut back by 4 bases and J by 10 bases, leaving a gap of 10 bases between them. Details on this clone: This receptor's antigen is unknown. Base qualities are missing; no much larger clone stands one base away.

For the multiplex PCR, 52 forward TRBV primers and 13 reverse TRBJ primers were used, and amplification bias was corrected with both assay-based and computational methods. Rearranged TRB loci were amplified from genomic DNA by multiplex PCR within the immunoSEQ assay. Sequencing of the TRB amplicons was done on an Illumina HiSeq platform. The source study handled its data this way. Raw sequences were error-filtered and aligned to reference gene sequences by custom algorithms, then analyzed with the immunoSEQ online tools. Productive and nonproductive TRB rearrangement frequencies were evaluated among both unique and total sequences. The likelihood of self-reactivity was estimated by examining two features, hydrophobicity and amino acid composition, of TRB CDR3 positions 6 and 7. Group comparisons used t tests, Mann-Whitney tests or two-way ANOVA run in Prism software. Imported from immuneACCESS, the table was reduced by TCRdb to in-frame sequences with V and J called. These copies leave out some clones; in studies compared against another copy, an unresolved V gene accounts for under half, and the cause of the remainder is not known. V, J and clone size are taken as reported in that table, and D and trimming were inferred from the DNA itself. This sample is represented by about 17,000 clones; 92% of them were singletons. Approximately 30% of the sample is in the top ten clones.

Study-wide findings and limitations: CD8+ T cells from patients showed a nonsignificant trend toward lower Shannon entropy than control CD8+ cells. In patients, repertoires had restricted unique TRB V-J pairs and skewed V and J gene usage, with regulatory T cells showing the most marked changes.

Evidence of autoimmunity was present in all CD3G-deficient patients, and the autoimmunity was more severe in two of the patients. Patients were tested at ages ranging from 2 to 39 years, and reduced naive and increased memory CD4+ and CD8+ T-cell proportions were found in the patients. About 6 individuals with CD3G deficiency were included in the patient group. An international network of physicians across the United States, Europe and Asia provided the patient samples and clinical data. Peripheral blood mononuclear cells were isolated by Ficoll density separation. CD3+ CD8+ CD4- T cells were isolated using a FACSAria cell sorter.

The clonotype originates from a young adult with CD3G deficiency. The sequenced sample was CD8+ T cells sorted from blood. The chain links TRBV27 with TRBJ1-2; the D gene cannot be resolved reliably. At the DNA level, the sequence is TGTGCCAGCAGTTCCGGCCCCACCTACACCTTC. This sequence encodes CASSSGPTYTF.